The clone carrying this TCR beta chain was seen only once. Germline CDR1 is SNHLY and CDR2 is FYNNEI. This CDR3 is 12 amino acids long. J lost 4 bases, V lost 8 bases, and 5 bases had no gene match. The data are from a study of blood T cell repertoires in COVID-19. Study at large: Samples came from the United States, Italy and Spain, spanning acute and convalescent COVID-19. PBMCs, B-cell-depleted T cells, or T cells were the source of the cDNA or gDNA that made up the material.

Study processing details: Amplification of reference gene primers provided the estimated nucleated cell counts. Sequencing was performed with immunoSEQ multiplex PCR; in TCRdb, only in-frame clones are kept and a portion is missing. The V and J calls and clone size come from that table; D and trimming were worked out from the DNA. Of hundreds of thousands of clones in the sample, around 90% were seen once. V usage is TRBV2 and J usage is TRBJ2-7; TRBD1 aligns across 7 bases. The TCR sequence derives from a woman between 18 and 29 years old with acute or convalescent COVID-19. Sequenced material: peripheral blood. CDR3 loop: CASRTGKYEQYF. The CDR3 nucleotides read TGTGCCAGCCGGACAGGAAAATACGAGCAGTACTTC.